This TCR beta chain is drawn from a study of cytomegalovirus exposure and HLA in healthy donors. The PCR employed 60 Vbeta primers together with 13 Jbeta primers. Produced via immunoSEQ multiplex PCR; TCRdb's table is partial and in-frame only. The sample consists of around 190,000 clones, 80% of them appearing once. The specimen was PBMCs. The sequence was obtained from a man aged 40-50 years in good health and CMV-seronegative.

CDR3 sequence: CASSLGGISGEQYF. CDR3 coding DNA: TGTGCCAGCAGCTTAGGAGGCATATCGGGGGAGCAGTACTTC. J is TRBJ2-7 and V is TRBV11-3; a weak D match, TRBD2 (5 bases). V lost 1 base and J 7 bases, leaving 14 bases between the germline ends. Germline CDR1 SGHNT, CDR2 YENEEA. The CDR3 covers 14 residues.